The 5 T cell receptor beta chains in this list originate from one sample, sequenced in a study of T cell clones after liver transplantation. The assay was immunoSEQ multiplex PCR, and TCRdb's table has in-frame clones only and misses some. The sample consists of around 71,000 clones, 75% to 90% of them appearing once. The sample was CD4+ T cells from blood, taken 12 months after liver transplant. Receptors originate from a human patient who received a liver transplant. The graft donor may account for some of the T cells.

The rearrangement uses TRBV29-1 and TRBJ1-1, with D tentatively TRBD1 (6 bases). The CDR3 length is 12 residues. Per germline, CDR1 SQVTM and CDR2 ANQGSEA. Trimming removed 7 bases from V and 1 base from J, with 10 bases in between. The CDR3 region has the DNA TGCAGCGCGACGGGACAGAACACTGAAGCTTTCTTT. Translation gives CSATGQNTEAFF.

This chain connects TRBV14 to TRBJ2-7, with D perhaps matching TRBD2 (5 bases). Per germline, CDR1 SGHDN and CDR2 FVKESK. Trimming cost V 4 bases and J 0 bases, with 16 bases left between them. The CDR3 covers 16 residues. CDR3 sequence reads: CASSRGGVLFSYEQYF. CDR3 sequence (DNA): TGTGCCAGCAGCCGAGGAGGAGTCCTTTTCTCCTACGAGCAGTACTTC.

The chain uses TRBV5-4 and TRBJ1-1, with D possibly being TRBD1 (6 bases). From germline, CDR1 is SGHNT and CDR2 YYREEE (reference sequence). Deletions cut 0 bases from V and 5 bases from J, with 11 bases between. There are 14 residues in the CDR3. CDR3 sequence: CASSLDLGGTEAFF. The CDR3 bases are TGTGCCAGCAGCTTGGACCTAGGGGGGACTGAAGCTTTCTTT.

The chain carries TRBV28 and TRBJ1-3, with 7 bases identical to TRBD1. The ends lost 6 bases at V and 4 bases at J; junction bases unmatched: 6. The CDR3 runs to 14 residues. Germline V gives CDR1 MDHEN, CDR2 SYDVKM. The CDR3 region has the DNA TGTGCCAGCAGAACAGGGGTGCAAGGAAACACCATATATTTT. Protein: CASRTGVQGNTIYF.

The J gene is TRBJ1-4, the V gene TRBV7-9; tentatively, D is TRBD1 (5 bases). CDR1 SEHNR and CDR2 FQNEAQ come from the germline V gene (reference sequence). V was pared by 5 bases and J by 6 bases, with 16 bases between. This CDR3 spans 15 amino acids. The CDR3 spells CASSRRGDGYEKLFF. DNA for the CDR3: TGTGCCAGCAGCCGAAGGGGAGATGGCTATGAAAAACTGTTTTTT.